Presented here are 9 T cell receptor beta chains from one specimen sequenced in a study of cytomegalovirus exposure and HLA in healthy donors. Primers included in the PCR were 60 Vbeta and 13 Jbeta primers. Measured with immunoSEQ multiplex PCR; TCRdb has only the in-frame clones, and not every one. Recorded for this sample: tens of thousands of clones. The sample taken for sequencing was PBMCs. These receptor sequences come from a female donor in good health and CMV-seronegative.

V is TRBV9 and J is TRBJ2-3; 8 bases are shared with TRBD1. V was pared by 6 bases and J by 3 bases, with 3 bases of the junction left unmatched. CDR3 length equals 13 residues. Germline V gene data show CDR1 as SGDLS and CDR2 as YYNGEE. CDR3 in DNA: TGTGCCAGCAACCGACAGGGGACAGATACGCAGTATTTT. Its protein is CASNRQGTDTQYF. Using reference TRBV9 and TRBJ2-3 for the parts outside the CDR3, the full variable domain is DSGVTQTPKHLITATGQRVTLRCSPRSGDLSVYWYQQSLDQGLQFLIQYYNGEERAKGNILERFSAQQFPDLHSELNLSSLELGDSALYFCASNRQGTDTQYFGPGTRLTVL.

The chain links TRBV28 to TRBJ1-2; D is possibly TRBD1 (6 bases). CDR1 MDHEN and CDR2 SYDVKM come from the germline V gene. The CDR3 runs 14 residues. Trimming took off 5 bases at V and 4 bases at J, with 14 bases between the two ends. The CDR3 here is CASSLGQRGYGYTF. In DNA form, the CDR3 reads TGTGCCAGCAGTCTTGGACAGAGAGGCTATGGCTACACCTTC.

The chain carries TRBV28 and TRBJ2-7; TRBD2 is a possible D gene (6 bases). The CDR3 has 13 amino acids. In germline, CDR1 is MDHEN, CDR2 SYDVKM. The germline V and J ends were trimmed by 6 bases and 2 bases, with 11 bases remaining between them. DNA of the CDR3: TGTGCCAGCAGGCCGGGCGGGGCCTACGAGCAGTACTTC. It codes for CASRPGGAYEQYF.

The chain links TRBV2 to TRBJ2-1; 9 bases agree with TRBD2. Trimming took 7 bases from V and 8 from J; bases not matched to a gene: 9. Germline V lookup: CDR1 SNHLY, CDR2 FYNNEI. There are 14 residues in the CDR3. CDR3 in amino acids: CASNKAGGGDEQFF. Here the CDR3 DNA reads TGTGCCAGCAACAAAGCGGGGGGCGGGGATGAGCAGTTCTTC.

The chain has TRBV11-2 and TRBJ1-1; 8 nucleotides match TRBD1. The CDR3 is 15 amino acids. Germline V gives CDR1 SGHAT, CDR2 FQNNGV. Losses at the gene ends were 6 bases for V and 5 bases for J; bases not matched to a gene: 11. CDR3 sequence (DNA): TGTGCCAGCAGGCAGATCCAGGGGGCAAGGACTGAAGCTTTCTTT. As protein: CASRQIQGARTEAFF.

The chain has TRBV19 and TRBJ1-1; D is uncertain. This CDR3 spans 14 amino acids. The ends were cut back, 8 bases at V and 4 bases at J, with 17 bases in the middle. The germline V gene has CDR1 LNHDA and CDR2 SQIVND (reference sequence). CDR3 nucleotides: TGTGCCAGTGGCCAAGACACCTCCTCCACTGAAGCTTTCTTT. Amino acid sequence: CASGQDTSSTEAFF.

The chain is built from TRBV18 and TRBJ1-5; unclear D gene. Trimming stripped 2 bases from V and 5 bases from J, with 7 bases between. CDR3 length equals 13 residues. In germline, CDR1 is KGHSH, CDR2 LQKENI. The CDR3: CASSPSEHQPQHF. The CDR3 coding sequence is TGTGCCAGCTCACCATCCGAGCATCAGCCCCAGCATTTT.

The V call is TRBV7-3, the J call TRBJ1-4; 7 nucleotides agree with TRBD1. Germline CDR1 reads SGHTA; CDR2 reads FQGTGA. Trimming at V came to 6 bases and at J to 7 bases, leaving 8 bases not matched to a gene. CDR3 length: 14 amino acids. The CDR3 loop reads CASSPGGGGEKLFF. CDR3 sequence (DNA): TGTGCCAGCAGTCCAGGGGGAGGCGGTGAAAAACTGTTTTTT.

J is TRBJ1-1 and V is TRBV6-5; TRBD1 might be the D (6 bases). The germline V and J ends were trimmed by 5 bases and 1 base, with 14 bases remaining between them. The CDR3 has 15 residues. Germline CDR1 is MNHEY and CDR2 is SVGAGI. This CDR3 reads CASSRTGTPNTEAFF. The CDR3 coding sequence is TGTGCCAGCAGTCGTACCGGGACACCGAACACTGAAGCTTTCTTT.